The 6 T cell receptor beta chains in this list originate from one sample, sequenced in a study of shared clonotypes between healthy human individuals. Clones were read by immunoSEQ multiplex PCR, and TCRdb kept only the in-frame ones, dropping some. The data show about 490,000 clones, 76% seen once. Sequenced material: PBMCs. These receptors came from a woman between 35 and 50 years old in good health. Some clones in this sample may be carry-over from other donors' samples.

The chain links TRBV6-5 to TRBJ2-3, with 7 bases that match TRBD1. Trimming removed 6 bases from V and 1 base from J; junction bases left unmatched: 4. The CDR3 has 14 amino acids. CDR1 and CDR2 (germline): MNHEY, SVGAGI. CDR3 nucleotide sequence: TGTGCCAGCAGACACAGGGGAGGCACAGATACGCAGTATTTT. It yields the protein CASRHRGGTDTQYF.

This clone was counted at least ten times. The V call is TRBV4-2, the J call TRBJ2-1, with TRBD2 matching 10 bases. CDR1 LGHNA and CDR2 YNFKEQ come from the germline V gene. The CDR3 extends over 16 amino acids. The J segment lost 9 bases and the V segment lost 3 bases, leaving 11 bases of the junction unmatched. DNA of the CDR3: TGTGCCAGCAGCCAGACCGGGACTAGCGTTCTCGGTGAGCAGTTCTTC. It specifies CASSQTGTSVLGEQFF.

About this clone: Additional DNA sequences in this sample encode the identical CDR3. V is TRBV7-9 and J is TRBJ2-7; no definite D call. Germline lookup yields CDR1 SEHNR and CDR2 FQNEAQ (reference sequence). The CDR3 spans 12 residues. Trimming cost V 5 bases and J 4 bases, with 9 bases left between them. In DNA, the CDR3 is TGTGCCAGCAGCCCCTTAGGGTACGAGCAGTACTTC. As protein: CASSPLGYEQYF.

Concerning this clone: Other DNA sequences in the sample encode the same CDR3. This chain connects TRBV7-3 to TRBJ2-5; perhaps TRBD2 as D (6 bases). V was clipped by 3 bases and J by 5 bases, with 10 bases between them. CDR1 and CDR2 (germline): SGHTA, FQGTGA. This CDR3 contains 13 residues. The CDR3 protein is CASSLTREETQYF. For the CDR3, the DNA is TGTGCCAGCAGCTTGACTAGGGAGGAGACCCAGTACTTC.

The chain carries TRBV5-4 and TRBJ2-2; D is unresolved. V dropped 1 base and J dropped 2 bases, with 6 bases sitting between them. The germline CDR1 and CDR2 sequences are SGHNT and YYREEE (reference sequence). This CDR3 has 14 residues. CDR3 DNA sequence: TGTGCCAGCAGCTTGTTGGTTAACACCGGGGAGCTGTTTTTT. Its protein is CASSLLVNTGELFF.

This sequence joins TRBV5-1 and TRBJ2-7, with 9 nucleotides matching TRBD1. The CDR3 totals 15 residues. V lost 0 bases, J lost 3 bases, and 4 bases stayed unmatched. Germline V gene data show CDR1 as SGHRS and CDR2 as YFSETQ. DNA of the CDR3: TGCGCCAGCAGCTTGGGGGACAGGGCCCTCTACGAGCAGTACTTC. This encodes CASSLGDRALYEQYF.